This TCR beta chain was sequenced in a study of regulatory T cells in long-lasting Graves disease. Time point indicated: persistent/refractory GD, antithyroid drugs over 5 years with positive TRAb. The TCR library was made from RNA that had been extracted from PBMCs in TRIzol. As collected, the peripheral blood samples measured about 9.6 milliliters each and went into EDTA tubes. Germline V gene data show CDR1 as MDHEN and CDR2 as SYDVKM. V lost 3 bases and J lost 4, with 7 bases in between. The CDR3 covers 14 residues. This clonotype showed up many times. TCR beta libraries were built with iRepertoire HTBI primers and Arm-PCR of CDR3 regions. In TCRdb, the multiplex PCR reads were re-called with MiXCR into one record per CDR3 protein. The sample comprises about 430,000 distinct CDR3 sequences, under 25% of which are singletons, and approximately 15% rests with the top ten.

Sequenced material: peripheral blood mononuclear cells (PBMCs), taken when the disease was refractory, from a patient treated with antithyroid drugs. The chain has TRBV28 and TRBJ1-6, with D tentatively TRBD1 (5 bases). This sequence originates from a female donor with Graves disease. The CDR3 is CASSFDSYNSPLHF. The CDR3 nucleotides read TGTGCCAGCAGTTTCGACAGTTATAATTCACCCCTCCACTTT.